This entry is about one T cell receptor beta chain. Antigen unknown. These data are taken from a study of cytomegalovirus exposure and HLA in healthy donors. Notes on the study in general: Usually a TCR sequence was rare, but some public TCRs were found in many donors.

Trimming cost V 5 bases and J 6 bases; bases outside gene matches: 8. The germline gives CDR1 LNHDA, CDR2 SQIVND (reference sequence). The CDR3 is made up of 15 amino acids. It was with 60 Vbeta and 13 Jbeta primers that the PCR ran. Measured with immunoSEQ multiplex PCR; TCRdb has only the in-frame clones, and not every one. The repertoire has about 140,000 clones, around two thirds of them found once; the top ten carry around 1.9%. The sample taken for sequencing was PBMCs. The origin of this receptor is a male donor in good health and CMV-seronegative. The genes are TRBV19 and TRBJ2-1; 9 bases are shared with TRBD1. DNA of the CDR3: TGTGCCAGTAGTGCCGGGACAGGGATTCCCAATGAGCAGTTCTTC. It translates to CASSAGTGIPNEQFF.